The clone carrying this T cell receptor (beta chain) has only one observation. As yet, its antigen is unknown. Researchers amplified the TCR beta CDR3 regions from RNA transcripts. The TCR CDR3 first-round RT-PCR relied on the HTBI primer set. TCRdb re-called the multiplex PCR reads with MiXCR, one entry per CDR3 protein. The sample holds some 270,000 distinct CDR3 sequences, roughly 15% seen once. The data originate from a study of T cells in Graves' hyperthyroidism and ophthalmopathy. General study findings and limits: In the blood, most expanded thyroid clonotypes above 0.001 appeared as well.

The CDR3 loop spans 14 amino acids. CDR1 is LGHNT and CDR2 is FRNRAP in the germline V gene. The V gene lost 0 bases and the J gene lost 8 bases, with 11 bases spanning the gap. The receptor comes from a woman between 40 and 55 years old with Graves' hyperthyroidism. Material for sequencing was blood. This sequence joins TRBV12-5 and TRBJ2-1, with D tentatively TRBD1 (5 bases). CDR3 coding DNA: TGTGCTAGTGGTTTGGTAAGGGGTATCGATGAGCAGTTCTTC. It codes for CASGLVRGIDEQFF.